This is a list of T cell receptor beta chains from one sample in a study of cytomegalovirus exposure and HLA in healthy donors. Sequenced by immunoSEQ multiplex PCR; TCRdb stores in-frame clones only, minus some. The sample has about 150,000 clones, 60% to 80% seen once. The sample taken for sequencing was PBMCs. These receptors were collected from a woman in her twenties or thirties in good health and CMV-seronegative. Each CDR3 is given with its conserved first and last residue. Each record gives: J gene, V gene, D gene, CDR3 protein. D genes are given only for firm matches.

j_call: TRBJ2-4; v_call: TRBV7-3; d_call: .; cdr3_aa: CASSGRGGNIQYF
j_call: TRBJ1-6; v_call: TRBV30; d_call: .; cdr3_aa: CAWSVKTGNNSPLHF
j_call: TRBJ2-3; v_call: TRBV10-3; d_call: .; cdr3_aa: CAISGNRASTDTQYF
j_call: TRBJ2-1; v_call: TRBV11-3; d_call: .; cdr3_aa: CASSLDPGKRLNEQFF
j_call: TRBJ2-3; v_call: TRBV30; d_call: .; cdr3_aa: CAWVGAQNTDTQYF
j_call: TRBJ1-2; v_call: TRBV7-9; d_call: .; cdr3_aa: CASSLGNSLSYGYTF
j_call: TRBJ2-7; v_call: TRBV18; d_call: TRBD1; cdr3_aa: CASSPPGQGAYEQYF
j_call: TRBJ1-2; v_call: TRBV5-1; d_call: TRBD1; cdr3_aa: CASSLYGQDSYGYTF
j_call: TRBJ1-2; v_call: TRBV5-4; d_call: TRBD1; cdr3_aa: CASSLGQGESSYTF
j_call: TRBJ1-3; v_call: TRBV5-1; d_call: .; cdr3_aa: CASSLSLQSTSGNTIYF
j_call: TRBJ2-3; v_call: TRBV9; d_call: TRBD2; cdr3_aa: CASSVTGRGGLSTDTQYF
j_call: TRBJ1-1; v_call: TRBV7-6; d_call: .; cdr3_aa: CASSLSRGDLNTEAFF
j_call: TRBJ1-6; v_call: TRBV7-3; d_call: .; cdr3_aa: CASSLEVVNTPLHF
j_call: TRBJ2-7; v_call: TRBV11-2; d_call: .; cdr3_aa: CASSFSSGDFPEQYF
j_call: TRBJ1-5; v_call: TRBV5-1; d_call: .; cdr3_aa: CASSLVGGNQPQHF
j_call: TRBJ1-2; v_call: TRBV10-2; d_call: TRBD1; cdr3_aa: CASRAQGAGYGYTF
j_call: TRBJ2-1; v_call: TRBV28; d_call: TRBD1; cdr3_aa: CASSLPWTGQFF
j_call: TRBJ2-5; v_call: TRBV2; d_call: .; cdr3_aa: CASREGREETQYF